A selection of T cell receptor beta chains follows, all from one sample in a study of PD-L1 blockade in urothelial cancer. Here immunoSEQ multiplex PCR was the method, and the copy in TCRdb shows in-frame clones only, minus some. Among 58,000 or so clones listed, 86% were seen once. The source was PBMCs, collected around atezolizumab (anti-PD-L1) treatment. Receptors were obtained from a man aged 50-59 years with urothelial cancer. CDR3s include the opening cysteine and the closing phenylalanine or tryptophan. Fields, in order: J gene, CDR3 length, V gene, CDR3 protein.

J gene: TRBJ1-5; CDR3 length: 18; V gene: TRBV21-1; CDR3 protein: CASSIRPTVTGENQPQHF
J gene: TRBJ2-1; CDR3 length: 18; V gene: TRBV4-1; CDR3 protein: CASSQDVIAGGWGNEQFF
J gene: TRBJ1-6; CDR3 length: 16; V gene: TRBV7-9; CDR3 protein: CASSLAQPGEGSPLHF
J gene: TRBJ2-2; CDR3 length: 13; V gene: TRBV28; CDR3 protein: CASSWGVGGELFF
J gene: TRBJ2-7; CDR3 length: 13; V gene: TRBV28; CDR3 protein: CASTHGGGVGQYF
J gene: TRBJ1-1; CDR3 length: 14; V gene: TRBV5-6; CDR3 protein: CASRGGPTNTEAFF
J gene: TRBJ1-5; CDR3 length: 13; V gene: TRBV6-6; CDR3 protein: CATKRVGNQPQHF
J gene: TRBJ2-2; CDR3 length: 16; V gene: TRBV27; CDR3 protein: CASRPAGGVNTGELFF
J gene: TRBJ1-4; CDR3 length: 16; V gene: TRBV18; CDR3 protein: CASSRLQAATNEKLFF
J gene: TRBJ1-2; CDR3 length: 15; V gene: TRBV5-1; CDR3 protein: CASRTDSALINGYTF
J gene: TRBJ2-5; CDR3 length: 16; V gene: TRBV11-2; CDR3 protein: CASSLSGIPFEETQYF
J gene: TRBJ2-3; CDR3 length: 14; V gene: TRBV2; CDR3 protein: CASRDRTGTDTQYF
J gene: TRBJ2-1; CDR3 length: 18; V gene: TRBV7-2; CDR3 protein: CASSFMREGRRAYNEQFF
J gene: TRBJ2-2; CDR3 length: 12; V gene: TRBV2; CDR3 protein: CASNAGIGELFF
J gene: TRBJ2-3; CDR3 length: 15; V gene: TRBV7-2; CDR3 protein: CASSLVRGLADTQYF
J gene: TRBJ2-7; CDR3 length: 14; V gene: TRBV4-1; CDR3 protein: CASSHGTIYEEQYF
J gene: TRBJ1-2; CDR3 length: 14; V gene: TRBV11-2; CDR3 protein: CARTRGGADYGYTF
J gene: TRBJ2-3; CDR3 length: 16; V gene: TRBV5-4; CDR3 protein: CASSPGGLWGTDTQYF
J gene: TRBJ1-5; CDR3 length: 18; V gene: TRBV19; CDR3 protein: CASSTRGGGSRPNQPQHF
J gene: TRBJ2-5; CDR3 length: 17; V gene: TRBV5-1; CDR3 protein: CASSSTGLAGAGETQYF
J gene: TRBJ1-1; CDR3 length: 12; V gene: TRBV19; CDR3 protein: CASSITENEAFF
J gene: TRBJ1-5; CDR3 length: 16; V gene: TRBV19; CDR3 protein: CASSPRLFSDNQPQHF
J gene: TRBJ1-1; CDR3 length: 13; V gene: TRBV5-4; CDR3 protein: CASSLTQGAEAFF
J gene: TRBJ2-3; CDR3 length: 16; V gene: TRBV14; CDR3 protein: CASSTGLAGDTDTQYF
J gene: TRBJ1-2; CDR3 length: 14; V gene: TRBV6-1; CDR3 protein: CASSEGSGNYGYTF
J gene: TRBJ1-1; CDR3 length: 13; V gene: TRBV29-1; CDR3 protein: CSVLLGAISEAFF
J gene: TRBJ2-5; CDR3 length: 14; V gene: TRBV4-1; CDR3 protein: CASSHVQGVGTQYF
J gene: TRBJ1-1; CDR3 length: 14; V gene: TRBV2; CDR3 protein: CASSQQGVGTEAFF
J gene: TRBJ1-4; CDR3 length: 15; V gene: TRBV2; CDR3 protein: CASSGQGLWNEKLFF
J gene: TRBJ2-3; CDR3 length: 16; V gene: TRBV18; CDR3 protein: CASSRRGAGESDTQYF
J gene: TRBJ2-3; CDR3 length: 15; V gene: TRBV28; CDR3 protein: CAIRELAGREDTQYF
J gene: TRBJ2-2; CDR3 length: 17; V gene: TRBV27; CDR3 protein: CASRQKGLAGGIGELFF
J gene: TRBJ1-1; CDR3 length: 14; V gene: TRBV13; CDR3 protein: CASTKGQRNTEAFF
J gene: TRBJ2-7; CDR3 length: 14; V gene: TRBV19; CDR3 protein: CASSFRDRAYEQYF
J gene: TRBJ2-3; CDR3 length: 15; V gene: TRBV6-1; CDR3 protein: CASSEALARTDTQYF
J gene: TRBJ2-7; CDR3 length: 14; V gene: TRBV2; CDR3 protein: CASILTGGPYEQYF
J gene: TRBJ2-5; CDR3 length: 14; V gene: TRBV5-1; CDR3 protein: CASNRQGGIETQYF
J gene: TRBJ2-5; CDR3 length: 15; V gene: TRBV19; CDR3 protein: CASSSRTTGRETQYF
J gene: TRBJ2-6; CDR3 length: 19; V gene: TRBV4-2; CDR3 protein: CASSQNPGQRGSGANVLTF
J gene: TRBJ1-2; CDR3 length: 16; V gene: TRBV19; CDR3 protein: CASSGGTVPWGYGYTF
J gene: TRBJ1-3; CDR3 length: 15; V gene: TRBV5-4; CDR3 protein: CASSLDSSTGNTIYF
J gene: TRBJ2-4; CDR3 length: 14; V gene: TRBV9; CDR3 protein: CASSVQGVGNIQYF
J gene: TRBJ1-1; CDR3 length: 15; V gene: TRBV19; CDR3 protein: CASSKDGGLNTEAFF
J gene: TRBJ2-2; CDR3 length: 14; V gene: TRBV10-3; CDR3 protein: CAISTSGSPGELFF
J gene: TRBJ1-6; CDR3 length: 17; V gene: TRBV5-4; CDR3 protein: CASSFAGTKGRNSPLHF
J gene: TRBJ1-1; CDR3 length: 14; V gene: TRBV28; CDR3 protein: CASSRDRVNTEAFF
J gene: TRBJ1-5; CDR3 length: 13; V gene: TRBV30; CDR3 protein: CAWSGVASQPQHF
J gene: TRBJ2-1; CDR3 length: 16; V gene: TRBV7-9; CDR3 protein: CASSLLSSGYYNEQFF
J gene: TRBJ2-1; CDR3 length: 19; V gene: TRBV7-2; CDR3 protein: CASSLARLAGVSSYNEQFF